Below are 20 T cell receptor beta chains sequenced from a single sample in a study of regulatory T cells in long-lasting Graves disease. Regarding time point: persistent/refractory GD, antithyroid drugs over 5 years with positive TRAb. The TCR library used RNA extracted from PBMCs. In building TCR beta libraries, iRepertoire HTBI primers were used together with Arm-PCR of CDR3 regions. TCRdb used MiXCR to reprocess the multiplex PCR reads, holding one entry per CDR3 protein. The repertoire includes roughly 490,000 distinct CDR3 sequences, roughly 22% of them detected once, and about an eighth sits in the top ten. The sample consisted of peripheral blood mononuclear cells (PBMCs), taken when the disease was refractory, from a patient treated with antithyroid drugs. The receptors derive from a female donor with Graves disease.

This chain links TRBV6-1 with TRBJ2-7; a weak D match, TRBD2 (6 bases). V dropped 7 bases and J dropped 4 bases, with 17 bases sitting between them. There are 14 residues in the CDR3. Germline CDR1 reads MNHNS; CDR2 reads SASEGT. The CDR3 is CASKSDLGGYEQYF. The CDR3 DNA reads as TGTGCCAGCAAGTCGGACCTCGGGGGTTACGAGCAGTACTTC.

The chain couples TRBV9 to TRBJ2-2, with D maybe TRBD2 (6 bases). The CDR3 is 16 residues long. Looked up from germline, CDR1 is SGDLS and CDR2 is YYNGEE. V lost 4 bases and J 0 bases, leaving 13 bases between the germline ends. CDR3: CASSPRQRANTGELFF. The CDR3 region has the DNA TGTGCCAGCAGCCCAAGGCAGCGGGCGAACACCGGGGAGCTGTTTTTT.

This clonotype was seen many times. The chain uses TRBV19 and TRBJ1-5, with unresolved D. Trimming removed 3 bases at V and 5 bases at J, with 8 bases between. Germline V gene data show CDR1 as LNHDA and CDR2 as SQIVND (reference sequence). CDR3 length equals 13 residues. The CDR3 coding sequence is TGTGCCAGTAGTATGGATGATGATCAGCCCCAGCATTTT. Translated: CASSMDDDQPQHF.

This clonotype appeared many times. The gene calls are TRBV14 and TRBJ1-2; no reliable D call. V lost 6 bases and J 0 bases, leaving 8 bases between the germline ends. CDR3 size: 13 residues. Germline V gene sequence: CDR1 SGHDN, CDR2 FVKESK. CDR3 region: CASRSHSNYGYTF. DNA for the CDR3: TGTGCCAGCAGGTCTCACTCTAACTATGGCTACACCTTC.

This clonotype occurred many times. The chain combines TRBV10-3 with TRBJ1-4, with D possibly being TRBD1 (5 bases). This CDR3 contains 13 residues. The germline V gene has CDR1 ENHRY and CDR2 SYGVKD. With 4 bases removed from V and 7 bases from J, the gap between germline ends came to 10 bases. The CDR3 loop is CAISVGAGEKLFF. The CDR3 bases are TGTGCCATCAGTGTAGGGGCCGGTGAAAAACTGTTTTTT.

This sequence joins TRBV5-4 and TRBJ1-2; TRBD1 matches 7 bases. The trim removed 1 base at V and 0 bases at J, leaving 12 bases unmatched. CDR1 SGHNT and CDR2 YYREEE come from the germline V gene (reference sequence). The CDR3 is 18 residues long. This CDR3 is CASSLPDRARGANYGYTF. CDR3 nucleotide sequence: TGTGCCAGCAGCTTGCCCGACAGGGCTCGGGGAGCTAACTATGGCTACACCTTC.

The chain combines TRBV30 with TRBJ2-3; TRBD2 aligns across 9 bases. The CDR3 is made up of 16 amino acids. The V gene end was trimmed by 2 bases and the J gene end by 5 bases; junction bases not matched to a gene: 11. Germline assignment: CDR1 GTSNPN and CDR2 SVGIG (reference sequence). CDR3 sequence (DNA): TGTGCCTGGAGTAGGGGGCGGGGGGGGGCTGGAGATACGCAGTATTTT. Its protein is CAWSRGRGGAGDTQYF.

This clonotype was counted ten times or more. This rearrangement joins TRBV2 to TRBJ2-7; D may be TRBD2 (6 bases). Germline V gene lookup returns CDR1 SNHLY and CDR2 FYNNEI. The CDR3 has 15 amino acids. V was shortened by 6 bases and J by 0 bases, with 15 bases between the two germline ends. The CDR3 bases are TGTGCCAGCAGAGCCGGGACCGGGAGCTCCTACGAGCAGTACTTC. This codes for CASRAGTGSSYEQYF.

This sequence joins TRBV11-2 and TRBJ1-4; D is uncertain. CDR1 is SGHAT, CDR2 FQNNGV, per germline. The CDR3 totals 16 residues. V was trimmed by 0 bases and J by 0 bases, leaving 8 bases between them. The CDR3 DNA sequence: TGTGCCAGCAGCTTAGAGGAGAGTGCAACTAATGAAAAACTGTTTTTT. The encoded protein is CASSLEESATNEKLFF.

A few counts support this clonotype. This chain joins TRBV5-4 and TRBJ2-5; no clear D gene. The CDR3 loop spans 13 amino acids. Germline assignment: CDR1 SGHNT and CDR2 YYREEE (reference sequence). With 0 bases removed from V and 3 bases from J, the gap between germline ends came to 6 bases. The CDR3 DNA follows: TGTGCCAGCAGCTTGGACCTCAAAGAGACCCAGTACTTC. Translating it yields CASSLDLKETQYF.

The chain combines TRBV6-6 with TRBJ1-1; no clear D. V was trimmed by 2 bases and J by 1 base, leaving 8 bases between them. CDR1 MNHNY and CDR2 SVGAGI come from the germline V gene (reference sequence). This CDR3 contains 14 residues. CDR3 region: CASSYPGSNTEAFF. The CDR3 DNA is TGTGCCAGCAGTTACCCTGGGTCGAACACTGAAGCTTTCTTT.

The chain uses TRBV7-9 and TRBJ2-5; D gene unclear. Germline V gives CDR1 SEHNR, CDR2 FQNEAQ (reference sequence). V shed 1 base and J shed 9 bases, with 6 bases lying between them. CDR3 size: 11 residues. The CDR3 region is CASSLGPAQYF. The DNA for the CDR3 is TGTGCCAGCAGCTTAGGTCCGGCCCAGTACTTC.

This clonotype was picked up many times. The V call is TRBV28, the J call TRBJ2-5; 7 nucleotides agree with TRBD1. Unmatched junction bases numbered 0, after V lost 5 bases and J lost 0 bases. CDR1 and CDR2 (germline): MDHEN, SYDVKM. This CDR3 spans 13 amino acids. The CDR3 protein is CASSGTDQETQYF. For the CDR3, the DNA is TGTGCCAGCAGTGGGACAGACCAAGAGACCCAGTACTTC.

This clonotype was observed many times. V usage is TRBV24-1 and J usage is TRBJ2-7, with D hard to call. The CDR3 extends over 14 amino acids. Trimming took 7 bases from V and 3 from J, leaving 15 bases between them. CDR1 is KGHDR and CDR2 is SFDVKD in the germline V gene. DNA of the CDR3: TGTGCCACCAGGGGCGAGATCAGAGGCTACGAGCAGTACTTC. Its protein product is CATRGEIRGYEQYF.

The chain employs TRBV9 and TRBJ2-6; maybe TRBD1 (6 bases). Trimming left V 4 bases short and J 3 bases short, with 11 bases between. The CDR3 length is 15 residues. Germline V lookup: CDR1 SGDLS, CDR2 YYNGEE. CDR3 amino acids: CASSPRGFGANVLTF. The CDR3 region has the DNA TGTGCCAGCAGCCCCAGGGGATTTGGGGCCAACGTCCTGACTTTC.

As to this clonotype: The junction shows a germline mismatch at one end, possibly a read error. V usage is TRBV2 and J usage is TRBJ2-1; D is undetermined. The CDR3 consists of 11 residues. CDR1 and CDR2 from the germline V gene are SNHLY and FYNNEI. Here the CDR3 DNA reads TGTGCCAACAGTGAAGGTGGAGAGCAGTTCTTC. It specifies CANSEGGEQFF.

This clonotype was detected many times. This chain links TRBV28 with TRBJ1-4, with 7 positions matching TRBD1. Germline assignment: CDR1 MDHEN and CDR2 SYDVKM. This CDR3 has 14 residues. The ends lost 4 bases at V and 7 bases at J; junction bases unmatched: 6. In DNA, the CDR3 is TGTGCCAGCAGTTCGGGACAGTTTGGTGAAAAACTGTTTTTT. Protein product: CASSSGQFGEKLFF.

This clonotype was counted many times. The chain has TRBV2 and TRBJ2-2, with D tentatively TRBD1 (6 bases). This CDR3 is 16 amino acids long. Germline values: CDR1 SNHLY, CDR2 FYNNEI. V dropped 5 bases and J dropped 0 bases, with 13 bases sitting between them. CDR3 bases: TGTGCCAGCAGTCAGACAGGTCCCGCGAACACCGGGGAGCTGTTTTTT. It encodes CASSQTGPANTGELFF.

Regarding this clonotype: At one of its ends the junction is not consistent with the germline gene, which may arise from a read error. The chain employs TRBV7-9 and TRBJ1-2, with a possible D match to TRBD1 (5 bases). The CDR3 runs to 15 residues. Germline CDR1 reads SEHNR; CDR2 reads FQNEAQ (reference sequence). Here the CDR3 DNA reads TGTACCAGCAGCTTGGCAGGGCTATTCAACTATGGCTACACCTTC. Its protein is CTSSLAGLFNYGYTF.

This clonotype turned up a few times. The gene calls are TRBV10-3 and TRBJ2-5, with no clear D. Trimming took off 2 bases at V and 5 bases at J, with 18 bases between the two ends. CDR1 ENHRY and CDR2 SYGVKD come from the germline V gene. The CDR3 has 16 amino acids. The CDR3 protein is CAISEPKTGAKETQYF. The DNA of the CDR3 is TGTGCCATCAGTGAGCCAAAGACTGGCGCAAAGGAGACCCAGTACTTC.